This note documents a single T cell receptor (beta chain) sequence. The CDR3 has 14 residues. Germline loops: CDR1 SGDLS, CDR2 YYNGEE. With 2 bases removed from V and 5 bases from J, the gap between germline ends came to 11 bases. Repertoires were generated with immunoSEQ multiplex PCR, while TCRdb's copy carries only in-frame clones and drops some. Of under 55,000 clones in the sample, 84% were seen once. These data belong to a study of PD-L1 blockade in urothelial cancer. Study in general: The researchers analyzed blood 3 weeks (second dose) and 6 weeks after treatment start.

The chain links TRBV9 to TRBJ2-1, with D possibly being TRBD2 (6 bases). The sequence came from a man aged 40-50 years with urothelial cancer. Sequencing used PBMCs, obtained around atezolizumab (anti-PD-L1) treatment. The CDR3 DNA sequence: TGTGCCAGCAGCGTTACGGGGGAAGACAATGAGCAGTTCTTC. This gives the protein CASSVTGEDNEQFF.